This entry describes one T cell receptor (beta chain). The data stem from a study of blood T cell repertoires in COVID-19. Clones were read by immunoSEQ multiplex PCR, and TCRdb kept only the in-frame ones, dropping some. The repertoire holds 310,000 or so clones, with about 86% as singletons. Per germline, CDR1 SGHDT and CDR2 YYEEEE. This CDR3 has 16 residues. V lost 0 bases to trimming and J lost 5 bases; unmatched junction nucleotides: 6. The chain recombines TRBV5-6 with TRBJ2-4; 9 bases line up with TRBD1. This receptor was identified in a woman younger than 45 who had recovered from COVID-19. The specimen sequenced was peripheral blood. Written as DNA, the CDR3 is TGTGCCAGCAGCTTGGGGACAGGGGTGGGGGAAAACATTCAGTACTTC. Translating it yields CASSLGTGVGENIQYF.